This T cell receptor beta chain was sequenced in a study of cytomegalovirus exposure and HLA in healthy donors. Study-wide findings and caveats: Confirmation in vitro established that a few CMV-associated chains were specific for CMV antigens. Reports showed the classifier diagnosing cytomegalovirus status with high specificity and sensitivity.

Generated by immunoSEQ multiplex PCR, the TCRdb table keeps only in-frame clones and is missing some. The sample records 55,000 to 80,000 clones, just under 95% being singletons. To note about this clone: Its antigen is as yet unknown.

The CDR3 loop spans 13 amino acids. J was trimmed by 11 bases and V by 0 bases; bases with no gene match: 6. CDR1 is MNHNS, CDR2 SASEGT, per germline. Sequencing was performed on PBMCs. V usage is TRBV6-1 and J usage is TRBJ2-5; 7 bases line up with TRBD2. The receptor's source is a man aged 18 to 30 in good health and CMV-seropositive. DNA for the CDR3: TGTGCCAGCAGTGAAGCGCTGGACGGGGGGCAGTACTTC. It codes for CASSEALDGGQYF.